One sample yielded the 11 T cell receptor beta chains listed below, sequenced in a study of shared clonotypes between healthy human individuals (dated by TCRdb to about 2020). Library preparation employed the immunoSEQ multiplex PCR assay. Not all clones reach the TCRdb copy of this immuneACCESS table, which keeps in-frame sequences only. Checked studies attribute under half of the gap to unresolved V genes and leave the rest unexplained. The sample records 550,000 to 850,000 clones, over 55% of which are singletons. The leading ten clones occupy roughly 1.8% of the sample. The sequencing input was memory CD4+ T cells sorted from blood. The sample's cell subset or site, from its label and the paper: CD45RA-negative fraction. Receptor source: a woman in her 30s in good health.

About this clone itself: A junction boundary mismatches the germline segment, possibly from a read error. V is TRBV28 and J is TRBJ2-5; D perhaps matches TRBD2 (6 bases). CDR1 MDHEN and CDR2 SYDVKM come from the germline V gene. The CDR3 has 19 amino acids. CDR3 bases: TGTGCCAGCAGCTTATTGGGGGGAAGGGTAGTAGGTCAGGAAGAGACCCAGTACTTC. Its translation is CASSLLGGRVVGQEETQYF. Supplemented by reference TRBV28 and TRBJ2-5, the full variable domain reads DVKVTQSSRYLVKRTGEKVFLECVQDMDHENMFWYRQDPGLGLRLIYFSYDVKMKEKGDIPEGYSVSREKKERFSLILESASTNQTSMYLCASSLLGGRVVGQEETQYFGPGTRLLVL.

The chain carries TRBV28 and TRBJ2-3; D not certain. The CDR3 runs 15 residues. Trimming took 2 bases from V and 0 from J, leaving 9 bases between them. Germline CDR1 and CDR2: MDHEN and SYDVKM. Here the CDR3 DNA reads TGTGCCAGCAGTTTAGTAGCAAAAAGCACAGATACGCAGTATTTT. Amino acids: CASSLVAKSTDTQYF.

V gene TRBV28 combines with J gene TRBJ2-5; D is possibly TRBD2 (6 bases). Trimming removed 3 bases at V and 4 bases at J, with 12 bases between. The germline V gene has CDR1 MDHEN and CDR2 SYDVKM. CDR3 length: 14 amino acids. CDR3 coding DNA: TGTGCCAGCAGTTTCGGAGGGATCCCAGAGACCCAGTACTTC. Its protein is CASSFGGIPETQYF.

The rearrangement joins TRBV11-1 to TRBJ1-1; maybe TRBD1 (5 bases). The germline CDR1 and CDR2 sequences are SGHAT and FQDESV (reference sequence). V was trimmed by 5 bases and J by 7 bases, leaving 14 bases between them. The CDR3 is made up of 13 amino acids. CDR3 region: CASSGRVPGEAFF. In DNA form, the CDR3 reads TGTGCCAGCAGCGGCAGGGTCCCCGGTGAAGCTTTCTTT.

V and J are TRBV7-9 and TRBJ2-2; 9 bases are a match to TRBD2. The V segment lost 2 bases and the J segment 5 bases; nucleotides outside the gene matches: 9. There are 17 residues in the CDR3. Germline V gene data show CDR1 as SEHNR and CDR2 as FQNEAQ (reference sequence). The CDR3 reads CASSLMKAGGWTGELFF. CDR3 DNA: TGTGCCAGCAGCTTAATGAAGGCGGGAGGGTGGACCGGGGAGCTGTTTTTT. Based on the CDR3 plus reference TRBV7-9 and TRBJ2-2, the full variable domain is DTGVSQNPRHKITKRGQNVTFRCDPISEHNRLYWYRQTLGQGPEFLTYFQNEAQLEKSRLLSDRFSAERPKGSFSTLEIQRTEQGDSAMYLCASSLMKAGGWTGELFFGEGSRLTVL.

The rearrangement uses TRBV7-3 and TRBJ2-1; 7 bases line up with TRBD2. Germline-derived CDR1 and CDR2 are SGHTA and FQGTGA. CDR3 length: 13 amino acids. V was pared by 3 bases and J by 7 bases, with 3 bases of the junction left unmatched. In nucleotides, the CDR3 is TGTGCCAGCAGCTTTGGACTAGATAATGAGCAGTTCTTC. Translated: CASSFGLDNEQFF.

This clone has a handful of counts. This sample also contains other DNA sequences that code for the same CDR3. The V gene is TRBV11-2, the J gene TRBJ2-1; a weak D match, TRBD1 (5 bases). V was shortened by 5 bases and J by 4 bases, with 9 bases between the two germline ends. This CDR3 has 13 residues. Germline values: CDR1 SGHAT, CDR2 FQNNGV. The DNA of the CDR3 is TGTGCCAGCAGCCCCGACAGTTACAATGAGCAGTTCTTC. Protein product: CASSPDSYNEQFF.

The CDR3 bases are TGTGCCAGCAGCCCTGGCAGGGCCTTGTCCGGAAACACCATATATTTT. Translation: CASSPGRALSGNTIYF. The V gene is TRBV7-8, the J gene TRBJ1-3, with a tentative D call TRBD1 (5 bases). Trimming left V 5 bases short and J 4 bases short, with 18 bases between. CDR1 is SGHVS and CDR2 is FQNEAQ in the germline V gene. This CDR3 has 16 residues. The full variable domain, its missing parts supplied by reference TRBV7-8 and TRBJ1-3, is GAGVSQSPRYKVAKRGQDVALRCDPISGHVSLFWYQQALGQGPEFLTYFQNEAQLDKSGLPSDRFFAERPEGSVSTLKIQRTQQEDSAVYLCASSPGRALSGNTIYFGEGSWLTVV.

The chain uses TRBV19 and TRBJ2-3, with D perhaps TRBD2 (6 bases). Germline V gene lookup returns CDR1 LNHDA and CDR2 SQIVND (reference sequence). The germline V and J ends were trimmed by 3 bases and 5 bases, with 6 bases remaining between them. The CDR3 loop spans 12 amino acids. The CDR3 region is CASSIGGDTQYF. DNA of the CDR3: TGTGCCAGTAGTATCGGGGGAGATACGCAGTATTTT. The whole variable domain, remainder taken from reference TRBV19 and TRBJ2-3, is DGGITQSPKYLFRKEGQNVTLSCEQNLNHDAMYWYRQDPGQGLRLIYYSQIVNDFQKGDIAEGYSVSREKKESFPLTVTSAQKNPTAFYLCASSIGGDTQYFGPGTRLTVL.

This clone was observed a single time. The CDR3 loop is CASSKGRDTDTQYF. The CDR3 DNA sequence: TGTGCCAGTAGCAAGGGCCGAGACACAGATACGCAGTATTTT. The gene calls are TRBV19 and TRBJ2-3; D is unclear. The germline gives CDR1 LNHDA, CDR2 SQIVND (reference sequence). The CDR3 is 14 residues long. Trimming shortened V by 6 bases and J by 2 bases, and 12 bases separated the two germline ends.

In DNA form, the CDR3 reads TGTGCCAGCAACCCGCGGCAGGGGCCCTATGGCTACACCTTC. Translated, it gives CASNPRQGPYGYTF. The chain uses TRBV7-2 and TRBJ1-2; TRBD1 is a possible D gene (6 bases). The V gene's germline CDR1 is SGHTA and CDR2 FQGNSA. The CDR3 length is 14 residues. The germline V and J ends were trimmed by 7 bases and 4 bases, with 16 bases remaining between them.